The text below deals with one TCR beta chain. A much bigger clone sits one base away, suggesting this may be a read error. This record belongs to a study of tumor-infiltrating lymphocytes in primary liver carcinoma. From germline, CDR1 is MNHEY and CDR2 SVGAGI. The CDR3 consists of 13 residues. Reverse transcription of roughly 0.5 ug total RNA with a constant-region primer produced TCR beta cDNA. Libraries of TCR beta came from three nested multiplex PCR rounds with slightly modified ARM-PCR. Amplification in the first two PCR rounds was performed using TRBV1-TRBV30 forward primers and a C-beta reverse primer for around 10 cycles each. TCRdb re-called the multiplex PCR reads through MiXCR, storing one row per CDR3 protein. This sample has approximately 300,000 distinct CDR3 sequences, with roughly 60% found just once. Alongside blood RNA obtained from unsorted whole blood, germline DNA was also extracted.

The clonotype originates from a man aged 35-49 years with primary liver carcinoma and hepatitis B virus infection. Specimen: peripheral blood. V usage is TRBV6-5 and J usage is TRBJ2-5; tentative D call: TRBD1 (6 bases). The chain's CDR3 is CASSSTGTETQCF. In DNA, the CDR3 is TGTGCCAGCAGCTCAACAGGGACGGAGACCCAGTGCTTC.